A single sample is the source of the 30 T cell receptor beta chains below, sequenced in a study of spatial heterogeneity in lung cancer. The time point denotes: sample taken at primary tumor resection. Unsorted whole RNA of tumor, nontumor lung or frozen PBMC was sequenced. Each CDR3 protein is one row after TCRdb ran MiXCR on the 5' RACE reads. Here the sample spans tens of thousands of distinct CDR3 sequences, approximately 12% being singletons. Sequencing used PBMCs, obtained at surgery. The receptors come from a male donor with early-stage non-small cell lung cancer.

A few counts support this clonotype. The rearrangement links TRBV2 to TRBJ1-2; D remains unclear. Germline V gene sequence: CDR1 SNHLY, CDR2 FYNNEI. The CDR3 consists of 13 residues. The V end was cut by 8 bases, the J end by 4 bases, with 14 bases between. CDR3 in amino acids: CASLRGNGYGYTF. The CDR3 bases are TGTGCCAGCCTGCGAGGGAACGGCTATGGCTACACCTTC.

This clonotype was counted between two and nine times. This chain joins TRBV14 and TRBJ1-1; no clear D. V lost 4 bases and J lost 1, with 10 bases in between. Germline lookup yields CDR1 SGHDN and CDR2 FVKESK. The CDR3 is 14 residues long. The CDR3 loop reads CASSRSLGNTEAFF. DNA for the CDR3: TGTGCCAGCAGCCGATCCCTAGGGAACACTGAAGCTTTCTTT.

This clonotype occurred a few times. J is TRBJ1-5 and V is TRBV7-9; no clear D gene. This CDR3 is 12 amino acids long. V dropped 0 bases and J dropped 6 bases, with 3 bases sitting between them. Germline V gives CDR1 SEHNR, CDR2 FQNEAQ (reference sequence). The DNA of the CDR3 is TGTGCCAGCAGCTTAGCGGGTCAGCCCCAGCATTTT. Protein: CASSLAGQPQHF.

This sequence joins TRBV6-2 or TRBV6-3 and TRBJ2-7, with D possibly TRBD1 on 6 matching bases. The CDR3 has 14 residues. The germline gives CDR1 MNHEY, CDR2 SVGEGT. V lost 7 bases, J lost 2 bases, and 15 bases lay in between. The CDR3 sequence: CASNMDSATYEQYF. CDR3 DNA: TGTGCCAGCAATATGGACAGTGCGACCTACGAGCAGTACTTC.

The CDR3 sequence: CASSDLGRRGETQYF. CDR3 nucleotides: TGTGCCAGCAGTGATCTGGGGCGGAGAGGAGAGACCCAGTACTTC. The rearrangement links TRBV2 to TRBJ2-5, with D possibly being TRBD1 (5 bases). Germline lookup yields CDR1 SNHLY and CDR2 FYNNEI. The CDR3 totals 15 residues. V dropped 3 bases and J dropped 4 bases, with 15 bases sitting between them.

This clonotype was seen more than once but under ten times. The chain carries TRBV29-1 and TRBJ2-3; D may match TRBD1 or TRBD2 (5 bases each). The germline V gene has CDR1 SQVTM and CDR2 ANQGSEA. The CDR3 spans 15 residues. V was trimmed by 5 bases and J by 0 bases, leaving 15 bases between them. Here the CDR3 DNA reads TGCAGCGTTTCGACCGGGACGACTAGCACAGATACGCAGTATTTT. Protein: CSVSTGTTSTDTQYF.

The chain combines TRBV10-3 with TRBJ2-3; TRBD2 matches at 7 bases. The ends lost 8 bases at V and 0 bases at J; junction bases unmatched: 8. Germline V CDR1 and CDR2: ENHRY, SYGVKD. This CDR3 contains 15 residues. Here the CDR3 DNA reads TGTGCCATCGGTTTACGGGAGGCGAGCACAGATACGCAGTATTTT. Protein: CAIGLREASTDTQYF.

V is TRBV7-2 and J is TRBJ2-3, with D unclear. Per germline, CDR1 SGHTA and CDR2 FQGNSA. The CDR3 length is 16 residues. V gave up 2 bases and J gave up 0 bases, with 12 bases separating them. For the CDR3, the DNA is TGTGCCAGCAGCTTAAGTGCCCTGACTAGCACAGATACGCAGTATTTT. Protein: CASSLSALTSTDTQYF.

The CDR3 loop reads CASTRGRDTEAFF. DNA of the CDR3: TGTGCCAGCACCAGGGGGCGAGACACTGAAGCTTTCTTT. The J gene is TRBJ1-1, the V gene TRBV12-3 or TRBV12-4; the match to TRBD1 covers 8 bases. V was pared by 7 bases and J by 3 bases, with 4 bases of the junction left unmatched. The CDR3 spans 13 residues.

This sequence joins TRBV29-1 and TRBJ1-5; TRBD1 might be the D (5 bases). The CDR3 length is 13 residues. Deletions cut 6 bases from V and 7 bases from J, with 16 bases between. Germline loops: CDR1 SQVTM, CDR2 ANQGSEA. Here the CDR3 reads CSVMEGAGQPQHF. CDR3 sequence (DNA): TGCAGCGTAATGGAAGGGGCAGGACAGCCCCAGCATTTT.

In its sample, this clonotype was seen once. V and J are TRBV5-6 and TRBJ2-1; the D gene could be TRBD1 or TRBD2 (7 bases each). CDR3 size: 14 residues. Germline V gene lookup returns CDR1 SGHDT and CDR2 YYEEEE. Deletions cut 2 bases from V and 7 bases from J, with 13 bases between. The CDR3, as DNA: TGTGCCAGCAGCTTAGGCAGGGGGGGGAATGAGCAGTTCTTC. Translation: CASSLGRGGNEQFF.

This clonotype showed up many times. V usage is TRBV28 and J usage is TRBJ1-2; 7 positions agree with TRBD1. The V and J ends lost 9 bases and 3 bases, in that order; junction bases with no gene match: 1. The CDR3 spans 11 residues. Per germline, CDR1 MDHEN and CDR2 SYDVKM. CDR3 bases: TGTGCCAGTCAGGGGGACTATGGCTACACCTTC. As protein: CASQGDYGYTF.

This clonotype has ten or more counts. The V and J genes are TRBV20-1 and TRBJ2-1; a possible D gene is TRBD2 (6 bases). Trimming left V 4 bases short and J 9 bases short, with 10 bases between. This CDR3 is 11 amino acids long. The germline V gene encodes CDR1 DFQATT and CDR2 SNEGSKA (reference sequence). For the CDR3, the DNA is TGCAGTGCTACTCCGGAGGGTGAGCAGTTCTTC. Its protein product is CSATPEGEQFF.

The V and J genes are TRBV20-1 and TRBJ2-2; 9 bases match TRBD2. J lost 1 base, V lost 0 bases, and 6 bases had no gene match. CDR3 length equals 17 residues. Germline values: CDR1 DFQATT, CDR2 SNEGSKA (reference sequence). The CDR3 nucleotides read TGCAGTGCTAGAGATCTTGGTAGCGGGGGGAACACCGGGGAGCTGTTTTTT. Its translation is CSARDLGSGGNTGELFF.

This clonotype has just a few counts. CDR3 sequence: CASSDSESGSESDTQYF. CDR3 sequence (DNA): TGTGCCAGCAGTGACTCTGAAAGCGGGAGTGAGTCAGATACGCAGTATTTT. The chain uses TRBV6-4 and TRBJ2-3; 8 nucleotides agree with TRBD2. Trimming cost V 0 bases and J 4 bases; bases outside gene matches: 9. The CDR3 has 17 residues. Germline values: CDR1 MRHNA, CDR2 SNTAGT.

In its sample, this clonotype was seen many times. This chain links TRBV18 with TRBJ1-1; 8 bases agree with TRBD1. V shed 1 base and J 4 bases; nucleotides not matched to a gene: 11. CDR1 is KGHSH, CDR2 LQKENI, per germline. The CDR3 has 17 amino acids. CDR3 loop: CASSPQPLTGGTTEAFF. Written as DNA, the CDR3 is TGTGCCAGCTCACCACAACCTTTAACAGGGGGGACCACTGAAGCTTTCTTT.

This clonotype was seen a few times. J is TRBJ2-3 and V is TRBV7-8, with D perhaps TRBD1 or TRBD2 (5 bases each). V gave up 0 bases and J gave up 2 bases, with 12 bases separating them. The CDR3 covers 16 residues. Germline V gives CDR1 SGHVS, CDR2 FQNEAQ. Here the CDR3 reads CASSLAGPSFTDTQYF. The DNA for the CDR3 is TGTGCCAGCAGCTTAGCGGGACCAAGTTTCACAGATACGCAGTATTTT.

This clonotype was seen repeatedly, ten times or more. The genes are TRBV5-1 and TRBJ1-5; no definite D call. This CDR3 comprises 15 residues. The V gene lost 4 bases and the J gene lost 2 bases, with 13 bases spanning the gap. Per germline, CDR1 SGHRS and CDR2 YFSETQ. As DNA, the CDR3 is TGCGCCAGCAGCCTGGCTATAGTCCGCAATCAGCCCCAGCATTTT. Its protein is CASSLAIVRNQPQHF.

This clonotype was seen a handful of times. The gene calls are TRBV7-9 and TRBJ2-2; D gene uncertain. The length of the CDR3 is 13 residues. Trimming stripped 7 bases from V and 4 bases from J, with 10 bases between. Germline CDR1 is SEHNR and CDR2 is FQNEAQ (reference sequence). CDR3 sequence reads: CASTPPGTGELFF. DNA of the CDR3: TGTGCCAGCACCCCACCGGGCACCGGGGAGCTGTTTTTT.

This chain joins TRBV20-1 and TRBJ2-7, with D uncertain. The CDR3 spans 15 residues. The germline V and J ends were trimmed by 0 bases and 0 bases, with 12 bases remaining between them. The germline V gene has CDR1 DFQATT and CDR2 SNEGSKA (reference sequence). CDR3 DNA sequence: TGCAGTGCTAGAGACGTCCGCTCACACTCCTACGAGCAGTACTTC. This gives the protein CSARDVRSHSYEQYF.

This clonotype occurred a few times. The chain has TRBV6-5 and TRBJ1-2; a weak D match, TRBD1 (5 bases). Germline assignment: CDR1 MNHEY and CDR2 SVGAGI. The CDR3 has 13 amino acids. V dropped 2 bases and J dropped 3 bases, with 7 bases sitting between them. The CDR3 region has the DNA TGTGCCAGCAGTTACCAGGGAGACTATGGCTACACCTTC. It codes for CASSYQGDYGYTF.

Many counts were recorded for this clonotype. The chain combines TRBV20-1 with TRBJ2-3; no reliable D call. The CDR3 contains 12 residues. Looked up from germline, CDR1 is DFQATT and CDR2 is SNEGSKA (reference sequence). The V end was cut by 5 bases, the J end by 6 bases, with 12 bases between. This CDR3 is CSASLEPDTQYF. The CDR3 nucleotides read TGCAGTGCTTCCCTAGAGCCCGATACGCAGTATTTT.

This clonotype was observed many times. The chain links TRBV3-1 to TRBJ2-1; D tentatively fits TRBD1 or TRBD2 (5 bases each). CDR1 is LGHDT and CDR2 is YNNKEL in the germline V gene (reference sequence). Trimming left V 2 bases short and J 0 bases short, with 14 bases between. The CDR3 length is 17 residues. The CDR3 DNA reads as TGTGCCAGCAGCCAACCCGACAGCGGTTCCTCCTACAATGAGCAGTTCTTC. Translating it yields CASSQPDSGSSYNEQFF.

V is TRBV29-1 and J is TRBJ2-2; D remains ambiguous. V lost 1 base to trimming and J lost 6 bases, with 3 bases between them. The CDR3 sequence is 11 residues long. Germline CDR1 and CDR2: SQVTM and ANQGSEA. The CDR3 nucleotides are TGCAGCGTTGAAGGGGCCGGGGAGCTGTTTTTT. Translated, it gives CSVEGAGELFF.

This clonotype has just a few counts. V usage is TRBV19 and J usage is TRBJ1-1, with a tentative D call TRBD1 (6 bases). CDR3 size: 14 residues. Germline V CDR1 and CDR2: LNHDA, SQIVND (reference sequence). Trimming removed 7 bases from V and 1 base from J, with 13 bases in between. For the CDR3, the DNA is TGTGCCAGTAACCCGACAGGACGGAACACTGAAGCTTTCTTT. The encoded protein is CASNPTGRNTEAFF.

This clonotype has just a few counts. The V gene is TRBV28, the J gene TRBJ1-5; D is unclear. From germline, CDR1 is MDHEN and CDR2 SYDVKM. The V end was cut by 6 bases, the J end by 5 bases, with 11 bases between. The CDR3 consists of 13 residues. The CDR3 DNA reads as TGTGCCAGCAGGGAGGGTAGGGATCAGCCCCAGCATTTT. It yields the protein CASREGRDQPQHF.

This clonotype showed up many times. V is TRBV6-1 and J is TRBJ2-1; the match to TRBD2 covers 8 bases. Germline V gene lookup returns CDR1 MNHNS and CDR2 SASEGT. Trimming cost V 6 bases and J 2 bases; bases outside gene matches: 6. The CDR3 is 15 amino acids. The CDR3 sequence: CASRLSGRPYNEQFF. DNA of the CDR3: TGTGCCAGCAGGTTAAGCGGGAGACCCTACAATGAGCAGTTCTTC.

The gene calls are TRBV5-1 and TRBJ2-2; D uncertain. Trimming left V 4 bases short and J 5 bases short, with 3 bases between. CDR3 length: 11 amino acids. The germline V gene has CDR1 SGHRS and CDR2 YFSETQ. The DNA of the CDR3 is TGCGCCAGCAGCGGTACCGGGGAGCTGTTTTTT. This codes for CASSGTGELFF.

This chain links TRBV27 with TRBJ2-1; TRBD2 might be the D (5 bases). CDR3 length: 13 residues. V dropped 8 bases and J dropped 3 bases, with 11 bases sitting between them. Germline V gene data show CDR1 as MNHEY and CDR2 as SMNVEV (reference sequence). This CDR3 is CASAEGLYNEQFF. CDR3 DNA sequence: TGTGCCAGCGCCGAAGGACTCTACAATGAGCAGTTCTTC.

This clonotype was detected ten times or more. This sequence joins TRBV29-1 and TRBJ1-2; D is perhaps TRBD1 (5 bases). CDR3 length: 11 amino acids. V lost 4 bases and J 8 bases, leaving 11 bases between the germline ends. Germline CDR1 SQVTM, CDR2 ANQGSEA. The CDR3 loop is CSVGGTGGYTF. CDR3 in DNA: TGCAGCGTTGGGGGGACGGGCGGCTACACCTTC.